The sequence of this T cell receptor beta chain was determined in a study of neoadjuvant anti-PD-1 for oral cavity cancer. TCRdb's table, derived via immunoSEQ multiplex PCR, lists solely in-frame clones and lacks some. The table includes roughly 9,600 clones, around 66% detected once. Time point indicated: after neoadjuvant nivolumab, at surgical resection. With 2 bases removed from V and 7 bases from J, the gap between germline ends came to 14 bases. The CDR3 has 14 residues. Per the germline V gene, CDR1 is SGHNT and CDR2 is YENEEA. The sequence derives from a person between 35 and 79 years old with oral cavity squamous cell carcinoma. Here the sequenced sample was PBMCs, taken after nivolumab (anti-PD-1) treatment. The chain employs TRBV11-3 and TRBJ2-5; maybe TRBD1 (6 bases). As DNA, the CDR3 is TGTGCCAGCAGCTTATTAGGGGGAGTAGGGACCCAGTACTTC. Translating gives CASSLLGGVGTQYF.